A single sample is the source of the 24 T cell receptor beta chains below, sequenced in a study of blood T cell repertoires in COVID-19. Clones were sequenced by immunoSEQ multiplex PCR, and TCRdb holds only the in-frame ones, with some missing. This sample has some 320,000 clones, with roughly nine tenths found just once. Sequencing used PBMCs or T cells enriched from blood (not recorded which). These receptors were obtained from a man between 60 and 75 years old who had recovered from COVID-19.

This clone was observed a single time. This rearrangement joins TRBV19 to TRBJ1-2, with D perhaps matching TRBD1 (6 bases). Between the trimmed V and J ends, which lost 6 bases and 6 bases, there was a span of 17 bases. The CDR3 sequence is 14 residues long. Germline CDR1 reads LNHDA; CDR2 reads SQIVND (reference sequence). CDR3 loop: CASRGLGGADGYTF. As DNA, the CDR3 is TGTGCCAGTAGAGGGCTGGGGGGGGCGGATGGCTACACCTTC.

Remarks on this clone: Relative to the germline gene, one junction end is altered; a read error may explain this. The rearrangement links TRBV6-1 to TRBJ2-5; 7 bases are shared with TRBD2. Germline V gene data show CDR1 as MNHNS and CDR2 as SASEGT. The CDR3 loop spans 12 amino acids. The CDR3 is CASSQAGPPPYF. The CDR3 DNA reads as TGTGCCAGCAGTCAAGCGGGGCCCCCCCCGTACTTC.

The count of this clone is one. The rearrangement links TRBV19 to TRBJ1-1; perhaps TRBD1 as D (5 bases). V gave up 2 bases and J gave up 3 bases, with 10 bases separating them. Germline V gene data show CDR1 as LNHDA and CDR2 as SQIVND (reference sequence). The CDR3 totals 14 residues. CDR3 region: CASSIIREDTEAFF. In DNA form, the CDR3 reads TGTGCCAGTAGTATAATCAGGGAGGACACTGAAGCTTTCTTT.

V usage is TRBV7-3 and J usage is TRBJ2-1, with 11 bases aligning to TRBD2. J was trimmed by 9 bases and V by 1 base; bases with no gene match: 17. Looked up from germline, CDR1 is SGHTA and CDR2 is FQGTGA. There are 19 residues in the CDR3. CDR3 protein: CASSLMPGLTSGMGSEQFF. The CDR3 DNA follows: TGTGCCAGCAGCTTAATGCCTGGCCTGACTAGCGGGATGGGTTCTGAGCAGTTCTTC.

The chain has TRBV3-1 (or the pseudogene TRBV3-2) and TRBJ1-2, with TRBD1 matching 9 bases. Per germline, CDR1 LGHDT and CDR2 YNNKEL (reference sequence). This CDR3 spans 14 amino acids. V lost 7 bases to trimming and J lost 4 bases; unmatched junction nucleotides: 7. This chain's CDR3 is CASTGTGSTYGYTF. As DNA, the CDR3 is TGTGCCAGCACCGGGACAGGGTCGACCTATGGCTACACCTTC.

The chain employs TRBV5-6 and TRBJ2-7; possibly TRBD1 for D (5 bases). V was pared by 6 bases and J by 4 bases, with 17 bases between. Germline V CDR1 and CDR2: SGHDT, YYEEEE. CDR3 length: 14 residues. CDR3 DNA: TGTGCCAGCAACCCCCAGCAGGGTGGATACGAGCAGTACTTC. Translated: CASNPQQGGYEQYF.

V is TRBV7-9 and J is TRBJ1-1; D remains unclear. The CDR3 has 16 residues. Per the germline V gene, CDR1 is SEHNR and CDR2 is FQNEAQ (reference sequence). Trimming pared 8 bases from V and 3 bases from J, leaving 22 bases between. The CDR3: CASSSRFTSGDTEAFF. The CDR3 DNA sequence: TGTGCCAGCTCCTCGAGATTCACTTCGGGTGACACTGAAGCTTTCTTT.

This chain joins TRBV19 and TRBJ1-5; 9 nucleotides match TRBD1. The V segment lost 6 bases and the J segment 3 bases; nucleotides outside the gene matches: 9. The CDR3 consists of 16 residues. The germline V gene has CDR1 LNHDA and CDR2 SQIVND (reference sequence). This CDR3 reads CASRSTGTGLNQPQHF. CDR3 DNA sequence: TGTGCCAGTAGGTCTACCGGGACAGGGCTCAATCAGCCCCAGCATTTT.

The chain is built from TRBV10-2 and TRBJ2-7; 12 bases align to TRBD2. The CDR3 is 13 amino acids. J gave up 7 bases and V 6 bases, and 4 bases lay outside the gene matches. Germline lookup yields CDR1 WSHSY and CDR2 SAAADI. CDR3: CASRTSGREEQYF. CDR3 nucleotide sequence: TGCGCCAGCAGGACTAGCGGGAGAGAGGAGCAGTACTTC.

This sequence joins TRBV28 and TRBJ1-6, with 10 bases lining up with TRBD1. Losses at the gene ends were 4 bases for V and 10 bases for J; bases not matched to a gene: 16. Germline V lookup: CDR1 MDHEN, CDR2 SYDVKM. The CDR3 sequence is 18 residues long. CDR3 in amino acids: CASSYLVPGQGNGSPLHF. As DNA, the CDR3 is TGTGCCAGCAGTTACCTTGTACCGGGACAGGGGAATGGGTCACCCCTCCACTTT.

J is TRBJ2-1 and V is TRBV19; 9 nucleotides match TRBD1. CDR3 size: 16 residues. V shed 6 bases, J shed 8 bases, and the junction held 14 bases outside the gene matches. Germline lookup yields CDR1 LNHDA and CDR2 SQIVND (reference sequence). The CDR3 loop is CASSARGTGSPDEQFF. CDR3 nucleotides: TGTGCCAGTAGCGCTCGTGGGACAGGGTCCCCCGATGAGCAGTTCTTC.

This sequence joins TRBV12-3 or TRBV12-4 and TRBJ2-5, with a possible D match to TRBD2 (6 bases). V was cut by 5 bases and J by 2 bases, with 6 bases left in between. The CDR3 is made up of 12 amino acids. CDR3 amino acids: CASSAGQETQYF. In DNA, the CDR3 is TGTGCCAGCAGTGCGGGGCAAGAGACCCAGTACTTC.

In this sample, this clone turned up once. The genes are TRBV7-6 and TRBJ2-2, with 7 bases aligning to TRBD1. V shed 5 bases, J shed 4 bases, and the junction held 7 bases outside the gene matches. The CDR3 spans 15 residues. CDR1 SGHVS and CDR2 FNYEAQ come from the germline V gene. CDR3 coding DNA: TGTGCCAGCAGCCCAACAGGGGTTCTCACCGGGGAGCTGTTTTTT. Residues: CASSPTGVLTGELFF. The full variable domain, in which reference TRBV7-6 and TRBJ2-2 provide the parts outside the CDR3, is GAGVSQSPRYKVTKRGQDVALRCDPISGHVSLYWYRQALGQGPEFLTYFNYEAQQDKSGLPNDRFSAERPEGSISTLTIQRTEQRDSAMYRCASSPTGVLTGELFFGEGSRLTVL.

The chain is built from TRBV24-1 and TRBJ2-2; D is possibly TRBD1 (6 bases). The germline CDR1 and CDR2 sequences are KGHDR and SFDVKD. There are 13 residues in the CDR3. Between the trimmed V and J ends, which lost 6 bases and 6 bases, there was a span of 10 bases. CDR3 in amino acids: CATSRQVSGELFF. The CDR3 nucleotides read TGTGCCACCAGTCGACAGGTTTCCGGGGAGCTGTTTTTT.

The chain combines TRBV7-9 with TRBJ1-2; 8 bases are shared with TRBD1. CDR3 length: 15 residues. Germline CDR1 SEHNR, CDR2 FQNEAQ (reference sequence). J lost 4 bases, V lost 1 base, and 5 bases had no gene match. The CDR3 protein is CASSLVPGTGYGYTF. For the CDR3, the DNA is TGTGCCAGCAGCTTAGTCCCTGGGACAGGCTATGGCTACACCTTC.

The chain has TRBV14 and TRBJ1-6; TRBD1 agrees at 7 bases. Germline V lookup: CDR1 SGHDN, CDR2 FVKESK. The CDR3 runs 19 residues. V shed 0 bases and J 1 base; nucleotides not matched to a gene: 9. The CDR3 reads CASSQDGGRGFSYNSPLHF. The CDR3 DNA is TGTGCCAGCAGCCAAGATGGGGGCAGGGGGTTTTCCTATAATTCACCCCTCCACTTT.

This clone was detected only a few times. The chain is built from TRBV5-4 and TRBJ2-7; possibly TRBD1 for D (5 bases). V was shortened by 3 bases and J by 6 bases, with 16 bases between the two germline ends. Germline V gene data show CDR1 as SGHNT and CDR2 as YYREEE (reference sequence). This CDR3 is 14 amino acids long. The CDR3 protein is CASSSRQGAFEQYF. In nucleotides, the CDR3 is TGTGCCAGCAGCTCGAGGCAGGGCGCATTCGAGCAGTACTTC.

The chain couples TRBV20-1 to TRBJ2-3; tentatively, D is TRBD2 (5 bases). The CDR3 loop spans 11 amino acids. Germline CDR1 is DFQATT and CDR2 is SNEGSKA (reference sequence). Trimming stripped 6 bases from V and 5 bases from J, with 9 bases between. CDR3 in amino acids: CSAPGRDTQYF. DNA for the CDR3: TGCAGTGCGCCGGGGAGAGATACGCAGTATTTT.

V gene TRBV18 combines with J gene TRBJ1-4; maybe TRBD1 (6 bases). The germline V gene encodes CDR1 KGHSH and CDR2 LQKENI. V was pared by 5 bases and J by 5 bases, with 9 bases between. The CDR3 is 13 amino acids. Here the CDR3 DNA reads TGTGCCAGCTCATTCGGACAGAATGAAAAACTGTTTTTT. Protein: CASSFGQNEKLFF.

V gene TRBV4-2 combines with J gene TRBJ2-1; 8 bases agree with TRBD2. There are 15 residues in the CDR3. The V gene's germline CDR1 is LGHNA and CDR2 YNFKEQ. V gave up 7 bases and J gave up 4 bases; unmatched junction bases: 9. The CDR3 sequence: CASTTSGSSYNEQFF. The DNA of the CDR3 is TGTGCCAGCACCACAAGCGGGAGTTCGTACAATGAGCAGTTCTTC.

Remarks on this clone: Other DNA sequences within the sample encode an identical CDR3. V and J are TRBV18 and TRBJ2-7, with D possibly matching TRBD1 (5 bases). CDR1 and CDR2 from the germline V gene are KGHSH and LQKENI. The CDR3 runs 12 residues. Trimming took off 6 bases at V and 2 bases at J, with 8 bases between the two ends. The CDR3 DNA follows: TGTGCCAGCTCTCCGGACACCTACGAGCAGTACTTC. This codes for CASSPDTYEQYF. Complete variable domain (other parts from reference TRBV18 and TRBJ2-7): NAGVMQNPRHLVRRRGQEARLRCSPMKGHSHVYWYRQLPEEGLKFMVYLQKENIIDESGMPKERFSAEFPKEGPSILRIQQVVRGDSAAYFCASSPDTYEQYFGPGTRLTVT.

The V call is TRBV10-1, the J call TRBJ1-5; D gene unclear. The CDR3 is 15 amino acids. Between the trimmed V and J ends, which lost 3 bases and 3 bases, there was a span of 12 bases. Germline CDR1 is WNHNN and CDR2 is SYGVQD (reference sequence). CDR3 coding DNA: TGCGCCAGCAGTGACGTAGGACTTACCAATCAGCCCCAGCATTTT. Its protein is CASSDVGLTNQPQHF.

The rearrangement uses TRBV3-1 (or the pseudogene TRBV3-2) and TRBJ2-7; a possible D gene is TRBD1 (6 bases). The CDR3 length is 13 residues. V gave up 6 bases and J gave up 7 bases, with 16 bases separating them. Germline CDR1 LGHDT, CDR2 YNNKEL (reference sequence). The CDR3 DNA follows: TGTGCCAGCAGTTATTTCAGGGGTTATGAGCAGTACTTC. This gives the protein CASSYFRGYEQYF.

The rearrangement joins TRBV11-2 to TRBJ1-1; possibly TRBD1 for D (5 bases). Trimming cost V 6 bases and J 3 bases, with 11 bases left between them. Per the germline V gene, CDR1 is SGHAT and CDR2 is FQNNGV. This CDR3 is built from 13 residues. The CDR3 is CASRVRVDTEAFF. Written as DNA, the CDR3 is TGTGCCAGCAGGGTCAGGGTGGACACTGAAGCTTTCTTT.